This T cell receptor (beta chain) comes out of a study of response to subunit inactivated influenza vaccine. A single record per CDR3 protein comes from TCRdb applying MiXCR to the RT-PCR reads. The data show about 190,000 distinct CDR3 sequences, with around 15% seen just once and about 25% held by the top ten. Comment on this clonotype: Its antigen is currently unknown.

The CDR3 has 11 residues. Trimming took 4 bases from V and 8 from J, leaving 6 bases between them. Germline V gives CDR1 MGHDK, CDR2 SYGVNS. Study observations and caveats: Authors suggested that a seasonal influenza vaccination recruits few new T cells each time.

This receptor was taken from a man aged 50 to 60 who received an inactivated influenza vaccine. The sequenced sample was CD8+ T cells sorted from PBMCs, obtained about 5 days after vaccination. The V gene is TRBV25-1, the J gene TRBJ2-1; D remains unclear. The CDR3 DNA sequence: TGTGCCAGCAGTGTATGGGATGAGCAGTTCTTC. This encodes CASSVWDEQFF.